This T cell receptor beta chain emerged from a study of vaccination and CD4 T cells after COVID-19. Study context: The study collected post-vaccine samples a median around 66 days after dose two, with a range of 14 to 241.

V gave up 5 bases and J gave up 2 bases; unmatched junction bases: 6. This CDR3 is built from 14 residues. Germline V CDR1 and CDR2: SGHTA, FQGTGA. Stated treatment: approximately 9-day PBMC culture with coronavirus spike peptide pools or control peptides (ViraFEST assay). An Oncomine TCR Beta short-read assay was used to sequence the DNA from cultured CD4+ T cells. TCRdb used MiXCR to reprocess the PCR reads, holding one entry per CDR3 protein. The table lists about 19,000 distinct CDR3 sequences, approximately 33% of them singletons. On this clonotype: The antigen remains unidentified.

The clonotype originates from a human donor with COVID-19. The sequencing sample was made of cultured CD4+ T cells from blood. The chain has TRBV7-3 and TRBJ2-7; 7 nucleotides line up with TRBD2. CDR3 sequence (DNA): TGTGCCAGCAGCAGGGGAGGGGCCGCCTACGAGCAGTACTTC. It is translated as CASSRGGAAYEQYF.